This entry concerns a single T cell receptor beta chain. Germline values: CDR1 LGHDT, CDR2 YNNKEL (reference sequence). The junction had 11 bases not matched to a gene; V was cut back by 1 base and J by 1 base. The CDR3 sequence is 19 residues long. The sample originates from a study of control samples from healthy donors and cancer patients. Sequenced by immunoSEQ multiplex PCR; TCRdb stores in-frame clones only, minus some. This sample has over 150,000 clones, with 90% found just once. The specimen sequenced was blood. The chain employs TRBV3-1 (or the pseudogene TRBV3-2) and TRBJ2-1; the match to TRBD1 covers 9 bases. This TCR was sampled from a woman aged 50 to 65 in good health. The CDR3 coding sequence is TGTGCCAGCAGCCAAGTATCAGGGACAGGGACAACATCCTACAATGAGCAGTTCTTC. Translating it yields CASSQVSGTGTTSYNEQFF.